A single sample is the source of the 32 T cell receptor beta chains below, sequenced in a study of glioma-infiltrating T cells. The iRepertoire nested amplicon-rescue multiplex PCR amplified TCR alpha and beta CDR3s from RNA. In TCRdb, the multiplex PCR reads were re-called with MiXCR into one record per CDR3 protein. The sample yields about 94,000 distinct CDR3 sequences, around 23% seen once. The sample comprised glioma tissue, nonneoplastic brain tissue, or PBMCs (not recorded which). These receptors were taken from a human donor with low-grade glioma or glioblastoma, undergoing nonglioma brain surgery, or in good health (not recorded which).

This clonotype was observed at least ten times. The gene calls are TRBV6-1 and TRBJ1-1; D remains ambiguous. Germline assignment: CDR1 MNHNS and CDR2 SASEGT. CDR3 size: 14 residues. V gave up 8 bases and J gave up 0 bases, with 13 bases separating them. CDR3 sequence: CASSSVVLNTEAFF. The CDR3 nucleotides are TGTGCCAGCTCCTCGGTGGTGTTGAACACTGAAGCTTTCTTT.

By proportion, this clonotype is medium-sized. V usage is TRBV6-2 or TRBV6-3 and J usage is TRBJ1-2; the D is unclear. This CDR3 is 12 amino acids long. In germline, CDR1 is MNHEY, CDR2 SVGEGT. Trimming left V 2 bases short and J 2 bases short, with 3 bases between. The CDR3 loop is CASSYGNYGYTF. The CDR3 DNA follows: TGTGCCAGCAGTTACGGAAACTATGGCTACACCTTC.

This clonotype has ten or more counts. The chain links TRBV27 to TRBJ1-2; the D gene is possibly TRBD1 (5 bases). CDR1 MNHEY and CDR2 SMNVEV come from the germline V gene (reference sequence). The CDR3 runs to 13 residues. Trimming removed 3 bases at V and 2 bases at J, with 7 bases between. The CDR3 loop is CASSFSGNYGYTF. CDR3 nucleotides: TGTGCCAGCAGTTTTTCAGGGAACTATGGCTACACCTTC.

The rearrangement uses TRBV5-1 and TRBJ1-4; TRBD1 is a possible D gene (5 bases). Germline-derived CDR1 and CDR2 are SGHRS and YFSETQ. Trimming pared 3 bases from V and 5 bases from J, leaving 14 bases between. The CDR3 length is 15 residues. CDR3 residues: CASSSTATRNEKLFF. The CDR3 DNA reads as TGCGCCAGCAGCTCGACAGCGACTAGGAATGAAAAACTGTTTTTT.

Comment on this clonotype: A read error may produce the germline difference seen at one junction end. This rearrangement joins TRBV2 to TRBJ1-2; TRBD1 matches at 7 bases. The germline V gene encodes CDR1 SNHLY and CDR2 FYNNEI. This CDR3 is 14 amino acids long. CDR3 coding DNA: TGTGCCAGCAGGGACCGGGACAGAATATATGGCAACACCTTC. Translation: CASRDRDRIYGNTF.

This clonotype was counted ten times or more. Written as DNA, the CDR3 is TGCAGTGCCCTTGGCCGCCACTCCTACGAGCAGTACTTC. Encoded protein: CSALGRHSYEQYF. V and J are TRBV20-1 and TRBJ2-7; no definite D call. Germline CDR1 DFQATT, CDR2 SNEGSKA (reference sequence). V dropped 6 bases and J dropped 0 bases, with 12 bases sitting between them. The CDR3 spans 13 residues.

The CDR3 loop is CSVEVPGRPYTF. The CDR3 bases are TGCAGCGTTGAAGTACCCGGGCGGCCCTACACCTTC. The chain couples TRBV29-1 to TRBJ1-2; D unresolved. Germline V CDR1 and CDR2: SQVTM, ANQGSEA. The V end lost 1 base, the J end lost 10 bases, and 13 bases lay between the germline ends. The CDR3 is made up of 12 amino acids.

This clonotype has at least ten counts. The CDR3 protein is CASSSQGLADTQYF. CDR3 sequence (DNA): TGTGCCAGCAGTTCACAGGGGTTGGCAGATACGCAGTATTTT. V and J are TRBV6-1 and TRBJ2-3, with 7 nucleotides matching TRBD1. The germline V gene has CDR1 MNHNS and CDR2 SASEGT. The trim removed 5 bases at V and 4 bases at J, leaving 6 bases unmatched. CDR3 length: 14 amino acids.

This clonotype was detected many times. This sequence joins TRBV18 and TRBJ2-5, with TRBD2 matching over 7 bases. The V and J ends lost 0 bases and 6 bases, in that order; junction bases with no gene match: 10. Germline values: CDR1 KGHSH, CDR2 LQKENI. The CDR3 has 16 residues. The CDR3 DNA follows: TGTGCCAGCTCACCACCGGAGAACGGGGGGTTAAAGACCCAGTACTTC. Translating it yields CASSPPENGGLKTQYF.

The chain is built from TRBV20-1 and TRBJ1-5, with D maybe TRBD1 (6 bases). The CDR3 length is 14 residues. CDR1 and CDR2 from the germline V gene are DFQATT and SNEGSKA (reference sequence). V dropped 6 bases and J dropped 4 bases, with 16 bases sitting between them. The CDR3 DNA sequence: TGCAGTGCCAGCGACTACCAGGGGAATCAGCCCCAGCATTTT. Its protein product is CSASDYQGNQPQHF.

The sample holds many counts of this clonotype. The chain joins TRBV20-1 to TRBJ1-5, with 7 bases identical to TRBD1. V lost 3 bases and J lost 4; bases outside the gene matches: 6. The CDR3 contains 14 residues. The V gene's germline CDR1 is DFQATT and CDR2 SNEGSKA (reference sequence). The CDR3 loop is CSASHRTGNQPQHF. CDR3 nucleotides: TGCAGTGCTAGCCACCGGACAGGAAATCAGCCCCAGCATTTT.

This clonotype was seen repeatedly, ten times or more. CDR3 in DNA: TGTGCCAGCAGCTTAGCGGGGGCTAGCGGGAGCTACGAGCAGTACTTC. Translated, it gives CASSLAGASGSYEQYF. The V call is TRBV7-2, the J call TRBJ2-7; 10 bases agree with TRBD2. V shed 0 bases, J shed 3 bases, and the junction held 5 bases outside the gene matches. The CDR3 extends over 16 amino acids. From germline, CDR1 is SGHTA and CDR2 FQGNSA.

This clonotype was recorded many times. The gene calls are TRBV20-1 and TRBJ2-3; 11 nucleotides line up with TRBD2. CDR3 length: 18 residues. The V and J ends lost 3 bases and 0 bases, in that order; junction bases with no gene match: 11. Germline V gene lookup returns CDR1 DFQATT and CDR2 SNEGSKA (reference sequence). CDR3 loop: CSARVAGGVADSTDTQYF. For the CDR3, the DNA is TGCAGTGCTAGGGTAGCGGGGGGGGTAGCCGATAGCACAGATACGCAGTATTTT.

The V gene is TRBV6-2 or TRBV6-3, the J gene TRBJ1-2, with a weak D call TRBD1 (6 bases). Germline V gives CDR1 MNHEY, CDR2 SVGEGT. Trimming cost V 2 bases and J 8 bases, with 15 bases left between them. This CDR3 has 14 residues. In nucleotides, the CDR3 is TGTGCCAGCAGTTACCCTAGGGGGTATTCAGGCTACACCTTC. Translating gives CASSYPRGYSGYTF.

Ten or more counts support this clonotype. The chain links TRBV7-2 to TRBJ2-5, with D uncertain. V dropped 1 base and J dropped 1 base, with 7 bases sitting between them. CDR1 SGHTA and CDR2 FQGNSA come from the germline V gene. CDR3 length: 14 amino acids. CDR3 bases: TGTGCCAGCAGCTTAGGGCGCAGCCAAGAGACCCAGTACTTC. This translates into CASSLGRSQETQYF.

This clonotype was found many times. CDR3 protein: CSVETARTTQYF. The CDR3 coding sequence is TGCAGCGTTGAAACTGCCCGGACTACGCAGTATTTT. The J gene is TRBJ2-3, the V gene TRBV29-1; no clear D gene. V lost 2 bases, J lost 8 bases, and 11 bases lay in between. Per the germline V gene, CDR1 is SQVTM and CDR2 is ANQGSEA. There are 12 residues in the CDR3.

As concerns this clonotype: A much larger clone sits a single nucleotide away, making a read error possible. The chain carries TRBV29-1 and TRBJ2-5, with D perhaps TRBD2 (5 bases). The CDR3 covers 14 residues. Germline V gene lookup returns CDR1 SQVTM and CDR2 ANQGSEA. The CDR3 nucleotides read TGCAGCGTCCTAATCTTCGGACTCCCAGAGACCCGGTACTTC. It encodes CSVLIFGLPETRYF.

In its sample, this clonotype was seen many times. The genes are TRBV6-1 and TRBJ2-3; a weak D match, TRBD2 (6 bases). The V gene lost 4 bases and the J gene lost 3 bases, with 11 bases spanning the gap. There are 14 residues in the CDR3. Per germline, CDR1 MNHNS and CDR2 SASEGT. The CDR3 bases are TGTGCCAGCAGTGGGGACGCGGGAACAGATACGCAGTATTTT. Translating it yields CASSGDAGTDTQYF.

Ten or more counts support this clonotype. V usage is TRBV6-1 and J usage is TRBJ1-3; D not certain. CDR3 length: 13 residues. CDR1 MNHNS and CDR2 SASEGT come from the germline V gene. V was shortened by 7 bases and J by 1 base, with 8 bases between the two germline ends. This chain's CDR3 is CASKTLSGNTIYF. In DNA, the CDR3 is TGTGCCAGCAAGACACTTTCTGGAAACACCATATATTTT.

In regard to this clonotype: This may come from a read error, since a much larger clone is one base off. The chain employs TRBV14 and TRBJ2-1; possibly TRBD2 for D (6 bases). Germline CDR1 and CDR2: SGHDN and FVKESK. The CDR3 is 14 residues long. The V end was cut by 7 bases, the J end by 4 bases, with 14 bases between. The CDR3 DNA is TGTGCCAGCATCCCCTACGGAGGGTACAATGAGCAGTTCTTC. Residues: CASIPYGGYNEQFF.

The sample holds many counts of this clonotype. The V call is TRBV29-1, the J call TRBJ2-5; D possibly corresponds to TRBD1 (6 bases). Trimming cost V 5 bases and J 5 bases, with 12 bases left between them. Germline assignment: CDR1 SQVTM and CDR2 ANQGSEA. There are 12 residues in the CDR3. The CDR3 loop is CSVRQGSETQYF. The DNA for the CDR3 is TGCAGCGTTCGGCAGGGGTCGGAGACCCAGTACTTC.

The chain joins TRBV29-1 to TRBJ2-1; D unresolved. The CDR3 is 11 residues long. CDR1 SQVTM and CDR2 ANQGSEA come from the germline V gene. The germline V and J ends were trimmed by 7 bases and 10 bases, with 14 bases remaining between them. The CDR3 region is CSAEWGSEQFF. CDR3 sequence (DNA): TGCAGCGCCGAATGGGGATCGGAGCAGTTCTTC.

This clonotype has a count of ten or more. The CDR3 spells CSASRQAYNEQFF. CDR3 nucleotide sequence: TGCAGTGCTAGTCGGCAGGCCTACAATGAGCAGTTCTTC. The chain uses TRBV20-1 and TRBJ2-1, with D unresolved. The germline V gene has CDR1 DFQATT and CDR2 SNEGSKA (reference sequence). This CDR3 contains 13 residues. V was shortened by 3 bases and J by 2 bases, with 8 bases between the two germline ends.

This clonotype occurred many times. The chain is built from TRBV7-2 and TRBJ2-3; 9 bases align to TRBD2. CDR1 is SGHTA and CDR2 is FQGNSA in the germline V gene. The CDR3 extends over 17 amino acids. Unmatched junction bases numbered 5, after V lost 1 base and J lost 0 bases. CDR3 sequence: CASSLGGGGVSTDTQYF. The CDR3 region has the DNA TGTGCCAGCAGCTTAGGGGGCGGGGGGGTTAGCACAGATACGCAGTATTTT.

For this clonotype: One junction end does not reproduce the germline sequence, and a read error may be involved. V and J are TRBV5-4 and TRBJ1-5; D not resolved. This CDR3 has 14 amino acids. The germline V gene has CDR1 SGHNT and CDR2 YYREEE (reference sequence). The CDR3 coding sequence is TGTGCCAGCAGCTTGGTTGGGAGCAGTCAGCCCCAGCATTTT. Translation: CASSLVGSSQPQHF.

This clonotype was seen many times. The CDR3 is CASSSRTGGGNQPQHF. Written as DNA, the CDR3 is TGTGCCAGCAGTTCCCGGACAGGGGGCGGCAATCAGCCCCAGCATTTT. The chain couples TRBV28 to TRBJ1-5; 11 bases fit TRBD1. The trim removed 4 bases at V and 2 bases at J, leaving 4 bases unmatched. Germline CDR1 MDHEN, CDR2 SYDVKM. The CDR3 is made up of 16 amino acids.

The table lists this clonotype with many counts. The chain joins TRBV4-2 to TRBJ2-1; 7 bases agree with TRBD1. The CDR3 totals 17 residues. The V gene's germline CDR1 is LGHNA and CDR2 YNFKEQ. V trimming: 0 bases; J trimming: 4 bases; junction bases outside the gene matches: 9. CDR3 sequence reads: CASSQDLRATGYNEQFF. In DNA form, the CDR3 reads TGTGCCAGCAGCCAAGACCTAAGGGCGACAGGGTACAATGAGCAGTTCTTC.

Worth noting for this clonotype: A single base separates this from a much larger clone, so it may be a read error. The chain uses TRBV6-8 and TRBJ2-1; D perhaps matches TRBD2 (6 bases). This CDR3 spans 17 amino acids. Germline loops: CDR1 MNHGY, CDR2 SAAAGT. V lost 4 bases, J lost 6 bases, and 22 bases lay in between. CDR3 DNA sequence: TGTGCCAGCAGTTGGGGGGACCTGGCGGGAAGCGGCAATGAGCAGTTCTTC. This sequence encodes CASSWGDLAGSGNEQFF.

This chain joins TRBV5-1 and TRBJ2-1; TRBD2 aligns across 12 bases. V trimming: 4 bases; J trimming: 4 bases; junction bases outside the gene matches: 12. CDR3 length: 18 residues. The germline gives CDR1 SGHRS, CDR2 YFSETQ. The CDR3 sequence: CASSPIGLAGNQYNEQFF. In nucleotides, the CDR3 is TGCGCCAGCAGCCCCATCGGACTAGCGGGGAATCAATACAATGAGCAGTTCTTC.

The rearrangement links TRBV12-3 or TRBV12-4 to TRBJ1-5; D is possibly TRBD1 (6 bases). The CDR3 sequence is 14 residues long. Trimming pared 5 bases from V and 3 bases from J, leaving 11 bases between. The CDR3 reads CASSPGQPNQPQHF. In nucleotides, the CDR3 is TGTGCCAGCAGTCCAGGACAGCCCAATCAGCCCCAGCATTTT.

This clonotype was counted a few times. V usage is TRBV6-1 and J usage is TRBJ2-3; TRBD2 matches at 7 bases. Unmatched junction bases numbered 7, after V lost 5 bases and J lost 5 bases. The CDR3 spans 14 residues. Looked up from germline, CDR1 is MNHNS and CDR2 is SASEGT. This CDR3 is CASSIAGLLDTQYF. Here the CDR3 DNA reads TGTGCCAGCAGTATAGCGGGCCTTTTAGATACGCAGTATTTT.

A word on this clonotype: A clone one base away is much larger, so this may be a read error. The CDR3 is CASSPTGSGANALTF. The CDR3 nucleotides are TGTGCCAGCAGCCCTACAGGGAGTGGGGCCAACGCCCTGACTTTC. V and J are TRBV6-1 and TRBJ2-6; TRBD1 might be the D (6 bases). The CDR3 runs to 15 residues. CDR1 MNHNS and CDR2 SASEGT come from the germline V gene.